This TCR beta chain was captured in a study of blood T cell repertoires in COVID-19. The table came from immunoSEQ multiplex PCR; TCRdb's copy has only in-frame clones and leaves some out. Counted here are 300,000 to 450,000 clones, around 87% occurring once; the ten biggest clones make up approximately 2.4%. Sequencing used peripheral blood. The TCR was taken from a woman aged 60-75 years with COVID-19, enrolled during active disease.

CDR3 coding DNA: TGTGCCAGCAGTCCCCGGACAGGGGCTGGAAACACCATATATTTT. It encodes CASSPRTGAGNTIYF. J is TRBJ1-3 and V is TRBV27, with 9 bases identical to TRBD1. This CDR3 comprises 15 residues. After removal of 5 bases from V and 2 bases from J, the junction contained 4 bases not matched to a gene. Germline CDR1 and CDR2: MNHEY and SMNVEV (reference sequence).